This entry concerns a single T cell receptor beta chain. Germline V gene lookup returns CDR1 SGHTA and CDR2 FQGNSA. CDR3 size: 13 residues. The V end lost 6 bases, the J end lost 0 bases, and 8 bases lay between the germline ends. The data belong to a study of T cell changes during pregnancy in multiple sclerosis. Repertoires were generated with immunoSEQ multiplex PCR, while TCRdb's copy carries only in-frame clones and drops some. This table has roughly 67,000 clones, roughly nine tenths appearing once. The input for sequencing was peripheral blood, taken in the second trimester of pregnancy. The source of this sequence is a female donor with multiple sclerosis, enrolled in a pregnancy study. The genes are TRBV7-2 and TRBJ1-1, with D uncertain. Here the CDR3 reads CASRTEMNTEAFF. For the CDR3, the DNA is TGTGCCAGCAGAACAGAGATGAACACTGAAGCTTTCTTT.